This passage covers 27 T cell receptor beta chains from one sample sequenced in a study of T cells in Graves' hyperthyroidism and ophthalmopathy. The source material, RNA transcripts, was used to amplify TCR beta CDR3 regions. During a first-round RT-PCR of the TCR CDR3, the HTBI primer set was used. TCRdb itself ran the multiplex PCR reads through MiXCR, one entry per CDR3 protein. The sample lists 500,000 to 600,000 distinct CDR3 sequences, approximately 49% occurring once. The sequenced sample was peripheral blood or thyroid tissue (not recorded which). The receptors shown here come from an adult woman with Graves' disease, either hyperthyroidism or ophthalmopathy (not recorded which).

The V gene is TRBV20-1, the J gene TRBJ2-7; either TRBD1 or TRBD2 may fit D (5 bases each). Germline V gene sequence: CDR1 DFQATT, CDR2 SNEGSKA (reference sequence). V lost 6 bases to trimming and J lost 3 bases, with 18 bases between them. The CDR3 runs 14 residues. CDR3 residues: CSARGDGNGYEQYF. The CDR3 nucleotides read TGCAGTGCACGAGGGGACGGGAACGGCTACGAGCAGTACTTC.

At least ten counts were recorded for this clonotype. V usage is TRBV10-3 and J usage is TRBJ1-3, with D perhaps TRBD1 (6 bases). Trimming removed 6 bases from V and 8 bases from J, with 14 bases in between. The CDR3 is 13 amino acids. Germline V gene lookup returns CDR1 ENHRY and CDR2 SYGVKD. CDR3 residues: CAIRGTGLDTIYF. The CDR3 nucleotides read TGTGCCATCAGGGGAACAGGGTTGGACACCATATATTTT.

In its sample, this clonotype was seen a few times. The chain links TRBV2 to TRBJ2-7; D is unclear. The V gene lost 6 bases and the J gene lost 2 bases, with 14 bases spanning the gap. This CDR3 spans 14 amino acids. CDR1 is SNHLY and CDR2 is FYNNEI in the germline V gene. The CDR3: CASRPPTRTYEQYF. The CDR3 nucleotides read TGTGCCAGCAGACCACCGACTCGAACCTACGAGCAGTACTTC.

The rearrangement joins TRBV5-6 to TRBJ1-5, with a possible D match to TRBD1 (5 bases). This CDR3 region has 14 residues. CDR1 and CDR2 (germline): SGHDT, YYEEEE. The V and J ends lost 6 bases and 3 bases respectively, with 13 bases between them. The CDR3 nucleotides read TGTGCCAGCACTCTCCGACAGCACAATCAGCCCCAGCATTTT. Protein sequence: CASTLRQHNQPQHF.

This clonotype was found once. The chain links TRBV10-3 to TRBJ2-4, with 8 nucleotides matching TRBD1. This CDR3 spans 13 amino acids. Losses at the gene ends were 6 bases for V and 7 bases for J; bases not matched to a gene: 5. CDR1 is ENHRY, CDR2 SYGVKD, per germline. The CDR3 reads CAIRGGQGNIQYF. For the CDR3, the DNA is TGTGCCATCAGGGGAGGACAGGGTAACATTCAGTACTTC.

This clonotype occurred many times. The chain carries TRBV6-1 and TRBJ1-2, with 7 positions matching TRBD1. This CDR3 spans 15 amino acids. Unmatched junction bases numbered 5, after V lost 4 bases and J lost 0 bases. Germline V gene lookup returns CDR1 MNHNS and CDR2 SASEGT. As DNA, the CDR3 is TGTGCCAGCAGTGGACAGGGAGGGCCTAACTATGGCTACACCTTC. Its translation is CASSGQGGPNYGYTF.

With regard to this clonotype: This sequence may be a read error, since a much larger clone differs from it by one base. This chain's CDR3 is CASKALADTGGLFF. The CDR3 coding sequence is TGCGCCAGCAAGGCACTAGCGGACACCGGGGGGCTGTTTTTT. The chain employs TRBV7-9 and TRBJ2-2; TRBD2 aligns across 8 bases. Looked up from germline, CDR1 is SEHNR and CDR2 is FQNEAQ (reference sequence). The CDR3 runs 14 residues. The whole variable domain, filled in from reference TRBV7-9 and TRBJ2-2, reads DTGVSQNPRHKITKRGQNVTFRCDPISEHNRLYWYRQTLGQGPEFLTYFQNEAQLEKSRLLSDRFSAERPKGSFSTLEIQRTEQGDSAMYLCASKALADTGGLFFGEGSRLTVL.

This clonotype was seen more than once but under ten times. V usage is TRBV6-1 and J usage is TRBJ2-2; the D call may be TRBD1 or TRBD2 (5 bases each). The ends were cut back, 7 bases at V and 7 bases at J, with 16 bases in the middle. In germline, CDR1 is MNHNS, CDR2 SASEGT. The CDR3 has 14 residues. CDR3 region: CASIREGSGGELFF. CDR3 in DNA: TGTGCCAGCATAAGAGAGGGGAGCGGCGGGGAGCTGTTTTTT.

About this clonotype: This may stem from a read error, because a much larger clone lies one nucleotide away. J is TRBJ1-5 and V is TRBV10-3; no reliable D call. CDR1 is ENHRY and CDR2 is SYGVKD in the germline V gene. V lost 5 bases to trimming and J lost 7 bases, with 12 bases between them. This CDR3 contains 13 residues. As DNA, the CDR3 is TGTGCCATCAGTTATGTTCGCGTGCAGCCCCAGCATTTT. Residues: CAISYVRVQPQHF.

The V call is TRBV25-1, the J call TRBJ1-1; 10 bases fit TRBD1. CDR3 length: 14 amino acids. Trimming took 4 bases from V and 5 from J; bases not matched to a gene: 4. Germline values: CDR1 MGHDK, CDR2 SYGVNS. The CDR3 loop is CASSGQGAWTEAFF. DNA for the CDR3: TGTGCCAGCAGTGGACAGGGGGCTTGGACTGAAGCTTTCTTT.

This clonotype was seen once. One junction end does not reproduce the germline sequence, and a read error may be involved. The DNA of the CDR3 is TGTGCCACCAGCGGACAAGCGGGGCCCCCGCATTTT. Translated: CATSGQAGPPHF. The chain employs TRBV15 and TRBJ1-5, with a tentative D call TRBD1 (5 bases). Germline CDR1 is LNHNV and CDR2 is YYDKDF (reference sequence). The CDR3 runs 12 residues.

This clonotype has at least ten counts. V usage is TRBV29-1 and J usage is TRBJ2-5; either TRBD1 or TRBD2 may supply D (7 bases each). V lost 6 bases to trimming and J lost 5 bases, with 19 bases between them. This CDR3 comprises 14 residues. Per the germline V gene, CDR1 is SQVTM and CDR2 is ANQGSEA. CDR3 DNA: TGCAGCGTCGAGGGAGGGGGCGCGGGGGAGACCCAGTACTTC. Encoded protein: CSVEGGGAGETQYF.

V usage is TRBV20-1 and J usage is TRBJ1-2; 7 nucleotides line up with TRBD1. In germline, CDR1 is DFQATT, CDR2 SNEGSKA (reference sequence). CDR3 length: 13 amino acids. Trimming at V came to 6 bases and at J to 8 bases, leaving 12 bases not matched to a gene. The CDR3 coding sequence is TGCAGTGCCATCGGGGAGGGGGCAAGGGGCTACACCTTC. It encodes CSAIGEGARGYTF.

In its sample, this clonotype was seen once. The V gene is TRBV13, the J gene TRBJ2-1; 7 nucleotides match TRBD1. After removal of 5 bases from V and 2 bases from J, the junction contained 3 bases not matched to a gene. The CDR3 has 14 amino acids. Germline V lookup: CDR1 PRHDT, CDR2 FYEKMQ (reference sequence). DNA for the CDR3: TGTGCCAGCAGCCACACAGGGGCCTACAATGAGCAGTTCTTC. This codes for CASSHTGAYNEQFF. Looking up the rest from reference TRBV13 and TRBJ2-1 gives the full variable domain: AAGVIQSPRHLIKEKRETATLKCYPIPRHDTVYWYQQGPGQDPQFLISFYEKMQSDKGSIPDRFSAQQFSDYHSELNMSSLELGDSALYFCASSHTGAYNEQFFGPGTRLTVL.

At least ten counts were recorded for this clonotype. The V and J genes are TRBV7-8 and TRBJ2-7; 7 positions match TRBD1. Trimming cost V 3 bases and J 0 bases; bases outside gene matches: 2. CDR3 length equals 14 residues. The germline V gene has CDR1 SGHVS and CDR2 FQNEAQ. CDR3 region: CASSFGTASYEQYF. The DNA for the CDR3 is TGTGCCAGCAGCTTTGGGACAGCCTCCTACGAGCAGTACTTC.

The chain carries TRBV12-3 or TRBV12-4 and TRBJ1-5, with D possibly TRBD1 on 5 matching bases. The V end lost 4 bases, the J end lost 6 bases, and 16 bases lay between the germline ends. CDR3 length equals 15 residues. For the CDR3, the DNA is TGTGCCAGCAGTTGGGCCTCGGGGGACGGTCAGCCCCAGCATTTT. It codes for CASSWASGDGQPQHF.

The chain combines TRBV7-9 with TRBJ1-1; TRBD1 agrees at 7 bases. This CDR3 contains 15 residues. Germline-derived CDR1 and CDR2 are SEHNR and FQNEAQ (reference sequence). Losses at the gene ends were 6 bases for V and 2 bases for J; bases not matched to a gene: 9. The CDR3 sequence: CASSQKGQTNTEAFF. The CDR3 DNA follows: TGTGCCAGCAGTCAGAAGGGACAGACTAACACTGAAGCTTTCTTT.

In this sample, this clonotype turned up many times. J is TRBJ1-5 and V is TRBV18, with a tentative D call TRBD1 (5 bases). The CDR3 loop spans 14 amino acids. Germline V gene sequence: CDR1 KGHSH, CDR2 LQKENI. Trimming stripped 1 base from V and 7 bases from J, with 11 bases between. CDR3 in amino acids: CASSPQAGRQPQHF. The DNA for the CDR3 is TGTGCCAGCTCACCACAGGCGGGACGGCAGCCCCAGCATTTT.

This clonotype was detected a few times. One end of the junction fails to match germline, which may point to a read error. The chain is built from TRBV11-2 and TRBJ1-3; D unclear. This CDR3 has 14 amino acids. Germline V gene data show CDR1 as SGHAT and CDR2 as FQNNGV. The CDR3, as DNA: TGTGCCACCAGCAGTATGGGGTCTGGAAACACCATATATTTT. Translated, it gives CATSSMGSGNTIYF.

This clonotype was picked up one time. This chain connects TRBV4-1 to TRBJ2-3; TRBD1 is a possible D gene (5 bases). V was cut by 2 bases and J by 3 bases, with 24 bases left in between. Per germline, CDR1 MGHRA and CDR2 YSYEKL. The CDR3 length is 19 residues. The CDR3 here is CASSQPPLRQGTPTDTQYF. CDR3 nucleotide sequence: TGCGCCAGCAGCCAACCCCCCCTTCGGCAGGGCACCCCTACAGATACGCAGTATTTT.

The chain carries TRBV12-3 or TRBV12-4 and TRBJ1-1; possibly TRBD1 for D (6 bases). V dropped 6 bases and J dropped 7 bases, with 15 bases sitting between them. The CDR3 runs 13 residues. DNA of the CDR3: TGTGCCAGCAGCTCGACAGGAGGGAATGAAGCTTTCTTT. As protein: CASSSTGGNEAFF.

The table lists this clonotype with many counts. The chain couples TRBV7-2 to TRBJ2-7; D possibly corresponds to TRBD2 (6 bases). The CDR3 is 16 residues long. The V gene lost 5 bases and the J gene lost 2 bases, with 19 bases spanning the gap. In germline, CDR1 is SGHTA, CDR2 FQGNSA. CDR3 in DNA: TGTGCCAGCAGCGCGGATGGGTCATCGGGGGCCTACGAGCAGTACTTC. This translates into CASSADGSSGAYEQYF.

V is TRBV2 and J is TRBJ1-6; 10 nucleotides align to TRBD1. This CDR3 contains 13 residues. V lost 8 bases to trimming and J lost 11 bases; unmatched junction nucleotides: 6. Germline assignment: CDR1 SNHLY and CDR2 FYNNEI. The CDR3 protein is CASLRDRGPPLHF. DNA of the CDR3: TGTGCCAGCCTTCGGGACAGGGGTCCACCCCTCCACTTT. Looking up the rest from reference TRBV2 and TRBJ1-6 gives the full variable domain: EPEVTQTPSHQVTQMGQEVILRCVPISNHLYFYWYRQILGQKVEFLVSFYNNEISEKSEIFDDQFSVERPDGSNFTLKIRSTKLEDSAMYFCASLRDRGPPLHFGNGTRLTVT.

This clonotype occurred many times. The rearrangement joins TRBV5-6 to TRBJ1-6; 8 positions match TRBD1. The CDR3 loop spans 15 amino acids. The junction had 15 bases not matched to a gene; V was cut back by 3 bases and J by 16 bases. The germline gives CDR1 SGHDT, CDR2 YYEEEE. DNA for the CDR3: TGTGCCAGCAGCTCGCAGGGACAGGCGCCCCTAACTCTCCACTTT. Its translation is CASSSQGQAPLTLHF.

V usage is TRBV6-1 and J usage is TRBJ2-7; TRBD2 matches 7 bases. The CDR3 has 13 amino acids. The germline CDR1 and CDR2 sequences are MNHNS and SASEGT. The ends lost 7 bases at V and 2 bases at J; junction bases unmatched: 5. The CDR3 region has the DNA TGTGCCAGCATCCACGGACTAGCCTACGAGCAGTACTTC. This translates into CASIHGLAYEQYF.

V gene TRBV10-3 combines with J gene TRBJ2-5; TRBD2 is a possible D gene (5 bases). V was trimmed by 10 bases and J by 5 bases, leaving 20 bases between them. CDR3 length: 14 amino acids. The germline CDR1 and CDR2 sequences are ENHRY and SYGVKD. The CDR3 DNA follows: TGTGCCACCACCGGTAGGAACGGCGGGGAGACCCAGTACTTC. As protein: CATTGRNGGETQYF.

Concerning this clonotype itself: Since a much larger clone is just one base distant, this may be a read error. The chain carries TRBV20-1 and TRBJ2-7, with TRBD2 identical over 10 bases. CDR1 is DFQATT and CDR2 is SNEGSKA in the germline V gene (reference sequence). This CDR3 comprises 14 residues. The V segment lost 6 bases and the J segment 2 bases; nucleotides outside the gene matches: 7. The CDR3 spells CSAPKREGPYEQYF. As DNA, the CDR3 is TGCAGTGCGCCAAAGCGGGAGGGACCCTACGAGCAGTACTTC.